This entry describes one T cell receptor beta chain. Its antigen is not identified. Produced via immunoSEQ multiplex PCR; TCRdb's table is partial and in-frame only. The sample lists fewer than 150,000 clones, roughly 87% seen once, with under 1.5% in the top ten. These data are taken from a study of T cell responses to AZD1222 COVID-19 vaccine. About the research overall: Combined were second doses at about 4 or about 12 weeks. General observations from the study: Donors were chiefly white British, with a greater number of females, and clonal diversity was perhaps underestimated.

The input for sequencing was peripheral blood, taken on day 0 of AZD1222 vaccination. The sequence was obtained from an adult in good health.

CDR3: CASSLGAGGYNEQFF. CDR3 sequence (DNA): TGCGCCAGCAGCTTGGGAGCGGGGGGATACAATGAGCAGTTCTTC. J is TRBJ2-1 and V is TRBV5-1; TRBD2 matches 9 bases. CDR3 size: 15 residues. The V gene's germline CDR1 is SGHRS and CDR2 YFSETQ. V lost 0 bases to trimming and J lost 4 bases; unmatched junction nucleotides: 2.